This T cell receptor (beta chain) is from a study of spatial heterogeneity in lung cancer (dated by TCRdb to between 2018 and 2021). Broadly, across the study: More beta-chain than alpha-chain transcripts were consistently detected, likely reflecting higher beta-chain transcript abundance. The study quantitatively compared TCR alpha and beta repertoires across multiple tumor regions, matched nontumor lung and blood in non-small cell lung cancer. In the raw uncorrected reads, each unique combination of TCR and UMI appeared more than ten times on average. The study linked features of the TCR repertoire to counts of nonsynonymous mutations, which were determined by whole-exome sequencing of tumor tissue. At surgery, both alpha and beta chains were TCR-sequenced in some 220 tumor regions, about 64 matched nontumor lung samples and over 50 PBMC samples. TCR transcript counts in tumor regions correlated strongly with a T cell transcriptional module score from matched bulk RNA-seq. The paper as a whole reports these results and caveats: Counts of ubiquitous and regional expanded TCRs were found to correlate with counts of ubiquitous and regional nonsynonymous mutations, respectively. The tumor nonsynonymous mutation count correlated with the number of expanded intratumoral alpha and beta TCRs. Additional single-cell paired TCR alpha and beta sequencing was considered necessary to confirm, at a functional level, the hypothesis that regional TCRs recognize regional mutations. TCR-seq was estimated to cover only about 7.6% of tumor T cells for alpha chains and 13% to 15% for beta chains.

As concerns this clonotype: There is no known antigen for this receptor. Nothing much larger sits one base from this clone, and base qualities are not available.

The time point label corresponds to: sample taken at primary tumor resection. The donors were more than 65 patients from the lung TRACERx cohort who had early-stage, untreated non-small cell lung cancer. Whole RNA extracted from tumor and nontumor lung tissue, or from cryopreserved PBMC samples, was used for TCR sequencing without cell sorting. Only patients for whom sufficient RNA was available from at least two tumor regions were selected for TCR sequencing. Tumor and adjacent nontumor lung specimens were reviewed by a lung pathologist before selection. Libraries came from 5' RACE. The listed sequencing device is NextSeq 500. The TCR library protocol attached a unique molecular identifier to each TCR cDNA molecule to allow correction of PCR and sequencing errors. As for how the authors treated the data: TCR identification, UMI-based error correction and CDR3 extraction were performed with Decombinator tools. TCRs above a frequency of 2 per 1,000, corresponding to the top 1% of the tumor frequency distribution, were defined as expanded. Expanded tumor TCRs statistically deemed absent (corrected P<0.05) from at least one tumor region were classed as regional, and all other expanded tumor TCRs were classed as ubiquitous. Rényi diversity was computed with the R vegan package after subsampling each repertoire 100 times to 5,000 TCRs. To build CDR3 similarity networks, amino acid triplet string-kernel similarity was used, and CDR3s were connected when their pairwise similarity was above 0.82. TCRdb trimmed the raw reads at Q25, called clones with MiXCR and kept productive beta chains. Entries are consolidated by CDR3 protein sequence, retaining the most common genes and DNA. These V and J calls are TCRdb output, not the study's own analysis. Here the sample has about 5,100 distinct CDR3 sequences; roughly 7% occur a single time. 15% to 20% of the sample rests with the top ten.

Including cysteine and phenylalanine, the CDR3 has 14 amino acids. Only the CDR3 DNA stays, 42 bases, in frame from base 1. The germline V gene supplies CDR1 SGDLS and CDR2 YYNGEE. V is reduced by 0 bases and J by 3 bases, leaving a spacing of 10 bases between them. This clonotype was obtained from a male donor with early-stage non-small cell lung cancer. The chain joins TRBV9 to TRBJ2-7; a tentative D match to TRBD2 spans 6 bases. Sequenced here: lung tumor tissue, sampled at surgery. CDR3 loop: CASSVAVSGYEQYF. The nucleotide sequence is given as TGTGCCAGCAGCGTAGCGGTTAGCGGCTACGAGCAGTACTTC.